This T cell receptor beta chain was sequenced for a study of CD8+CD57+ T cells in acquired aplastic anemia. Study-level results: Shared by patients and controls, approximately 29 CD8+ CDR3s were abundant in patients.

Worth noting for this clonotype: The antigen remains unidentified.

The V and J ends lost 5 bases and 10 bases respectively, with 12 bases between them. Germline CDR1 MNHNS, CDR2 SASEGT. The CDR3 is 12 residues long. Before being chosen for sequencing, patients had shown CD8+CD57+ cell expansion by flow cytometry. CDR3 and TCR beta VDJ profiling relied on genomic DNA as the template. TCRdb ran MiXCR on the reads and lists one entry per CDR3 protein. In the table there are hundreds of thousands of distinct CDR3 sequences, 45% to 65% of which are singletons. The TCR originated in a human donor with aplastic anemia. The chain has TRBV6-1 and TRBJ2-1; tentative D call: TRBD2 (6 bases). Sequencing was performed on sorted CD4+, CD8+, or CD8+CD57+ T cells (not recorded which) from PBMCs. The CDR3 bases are TGTGCCAGCAGTCGGGGGAGGTACGAGCAGTTCTTC. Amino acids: CASSRGRYEQFF.